This record looks at one T cell receptor beta chain sequence and its context. The junction had 1 base not matched to a gene; V was cut back by 5 bases and J by 6 bases. The CDR3 is made up of 11 amino acids. From germline, CDR1 is GTSNPN and CDR2 SVGIG (reference sequence). This sample is drawn from a study of blood T cell repertoires in COVID-19. As for the study in general: From the United States, Italy and Spain came samples of acute and convalescent COVID-19.

Original methodology: It was from reference gene primer amplification that nucleated cell counts were estimated. Repertoires were generated with immunoSEQ multiplex PCR, while TCRdb's copy carries only in-frame clones and drops some. The V and J calls and clone size come from that table; D and trimming were worked out from the DNA. The profile shows 210,000 or so clones, 75% to 90% of them singletons. The receptor's source is a human donor in a cohort sampled during active COVID-19. Sequencing was performed on peripheral blood. The chain combines TRBV30 with TRBJ1-5; 7 nucleotides match TRBD1. As DNA, the CDR3 is TGTGCCTGGGGACAGGCTCAGCCCCAGCATTTT. It specifies CAWGQAQPQHF.